This TCR beta chain was sequenced during a study of blood T cell repertoires in COVID-19. Study information: Samples of COVID-19 (acute and convalescent) were obtained from the United States, Italy and Spain. From T cells, B-cell-depleted T cells, or PBMCs came the material, which was cDNA or gDNA.

Only one count was recorded for this clone. In the original analysis: It was from reference gene primer amplification that nucleated cell counts were estimated. Produced via immunoSEQ multiplex PCR; TCRdb's table is partial and in-frame only. Clone size and V and J calls were adopted from that table, with D and trimming inferred from the DNA. In the table there are over 110,000 clones, approximately 90% of which are singletons. The sequenced material came from peripheral blood. The sequence was obtained from a human donor in a cohort sampled during active COVID-19.

CDR3 sequence: CASSSRVRETQYF. In nucleotides, the CDR3 is TGTGCCAGCAGCTCCAGGGTTCGGGAGACCCAGTACTTC. The rearrangement joins TRBV7-3 to TRBJ2-5; D possibly corresponds to TRBD1 (5 bases). The CDR3 loop spans 13 amino acids. V lost 4 bases, J lost 5 bases, and 11 bases lay in between. Germline CDR1 reads SGHTA; CDR2 reads FQGTGA.